What follows are 32 T cell receptor beta chains derived from one specimen sequenced in a study of CXCR3-negative and CXCR3-positive naive CD8 T cells. The libraries of TRB cDNA were prepared using 5' RACE with UMI labels. TCRdb reprocessed the 5' RACE reads, with one entry per CDR3 protein and no DNA. This sample carries around 50,000 distinct CDR3 sequences, with 2% to 2.5% going to the ten biggest clones. Input material: naive CXCR3- CD8+ T cells from blood. Subset denoted: CD45RO-CCR7+CD27+CD95- naive CD8+ T cells lacking CXCR3 (TNR3-). Source of these receptors: a human donor in good health. Some clones in this sample may be carry-over from other donors' samples.

The J gene is TRBJ2-7, the V gene TRBV9; without DNA, the TCRdb call of TRBD1 cannot be checked. Germline assignment: CDR1 SGDLS and CDR2 YYNGEE. The CDR3 is 13 residues long. This chain's CDR3 is CASSPEGAYEQYF.

The genes are TRBV28 and TRBJ2-1; TCRdb calls TRBD1, which cannot be checked without DNA. From germline, CDR1 is MDHEN and CDR2 SYDVKM. The CDR3 contains 18 residues. CDR3: CASSPLSRGLPSYNEQFF.

The CDR3 sequence is CASSPPTGEGYTDTQYF. The V call is TRBV5-1, the J call TRBJ2-3; lacking DNA, the TRBD1 call made by TCRdb goes unchecked. The germline V gene encodes CDR1 SGHRS and CDR2 YFSETQ. This CDR3 comprises 17 residues.

The chain carries TRBV10-1 and TRBJ2-1; no DNA is available, so the TRBD2 call from TCRdb remains unchecked. The CDR3 spans 14 residues. CDR1 is WNHNN, CDR2 SYGVQD, per germline (reference sequence). The CDR3 is CASRRRGLGNEQFF.

This sequence joins TRBV20-1 and TRBJ1-1. Germline V gives CDR1 DFQATT, CDR2 SNEGSKA (reference sequence). The CDR3 consists of 13 residues. The CDR3 reads CSASWYDGAEAFF.

J is TRBJ1-1 and V is TRBV5-1; TCRdb's D gene call, TRBD1, goes unchecked for lack of DNA. Germline-derived CDR1 and CDR2 are SGHRS and YFSETQ. This CDR3 is built from 14 residues. This CDR3 is CASSLYRTNTEAFF.

The CDR3 spells CSARLLAAPRSYNEQFF. V and J are TRBV20-1 and TRBJ2-1; TCRdb indicates TRBD2, and absent DNA this call remains unverified. CDR1 is DFQATT, CDR2 SNEGSKA, per germline (reference sequence). The CDR3 runs to 17 residues.

CDR3 residues: CSVDQGGVGGYTF. The rearrangement links TRBV29-1 to TRBJ1-2. CDR1 is SQVTM and CDR2 is ANQGSEA in the germline V gene. The CDR3 consists of 13 residues.

The rearrangement joins TRBV20-1 to TRBJ2-7; there is no DNA to check the TCRdb D call of TRBD1. CDR3 length equals 13 residues. CDR1 is DFQATT, CDR2 SNEGSKA, per germline (reference sequence). The chain's CDR3 is CSAPGTRVYEQYF.

The chain carries TRBV28 and TRBJ2-2; TCRdb's assignment of TRBD1 cannot be checked, as there is no DNA. The length of the CDR3 is 16 residues. Germline V gives CDR1 MDHEN, CDR2 SYDVKM. The CDR3: CASSLVGQGNTGELFF.

The chain links TRBV7-8 to TRBJ2-1; with no DNA, the TCRdb D assignment of TRBD1 cannot be verified. The CDR3 loop spans 16 amino acids. Germline assignment: CDR1 SGHVS and CDR2 FQNEAQ. Here the CDR3 reads CASSRLGGPDNNEQFF.

This rearrangement joins TRBV20-1 to TRBJ2-7. The CDR3 spans 16 residues. CDR1 and CDR2 (germline): DFQATT, SNEGSKA (reference sequence). CDR3 loop: CSARDQLAGESYEQYF.

V usage is TRBV29-1 and J usage is TRBJ2-1; absent DNA, TCRdb's TRBD1 call cannot be checked. This CDR3 is 15 amino acids long. Per germline, CDR1 SQVTM and CDR2 ANQGSEA. CDR3 loop: CSVSPPLSSYNEQFF.

The chain recombines TRBV7-2 with TRBJ2-7; the TCRdb call, TRBD1, lacks DNA for checking. The germline gives CDR1 SGHTA, CDR2 FQGNSA. The length of the CDR3 is 16 residues. The CDR3 sequence is CASSLGGGTGSYEQYF.

The chain is built from TRBV12-3 or TRBV12-4 and TRBJ2-5; TCRdb's assignment of TRBD2 cannot be checked, as there is no DNA. This CDR3 has 18 residues. The CDR3 here is CASSLGHQLAGGPETQYF.

The chain has TRBV5-4 and TRBJ2-5; TCRdb lists TRBD2, though no DNA is available to test this call. The CDR3 is 14 amino acids. Germline V gene lookup returns CDR1 SGHNT and CDR2 YYREEE (reference sequence). CDR3 residues: CASSFKAGGPTQYF.

This chain joins TRBV29-1 and TRBJ2-1; TCRdb proposes TRBD2, but this gene call is untestable without DNA. This CDR3 has 15 residues. Per germline, CDR1 SQVTM and CDR2 ANQGSEA. CDR3 region: CSARGEGGSDNEQFF.

The chain employs TRBV28 and TRBJ1-5; the TCRdb call, TRBD1, lacks DNA for checking. This CDR3 is built from 16 residues. Germline-derived CDR1 and CDR2 are MDHEN and SYDVKM. The CDR3 sequence is CASRAGHRGQNQPQHF.

The rearrangement joins TRBV6-5 to TRBJ2-1; TCRdb outputs TRBD2, but without DNA this stays unchecked. Looked up from germline, CDR1 is MNHEY and CDR2 is SVGAGI. The CDR3 length is 14 residues. The CDR3 is CASSSGTSGNEQFF.

CDR3 sequence reads: CSAPGSGTPYNEQFF. This chain uses TRBV29-1 with TRBJ2-1; TCRdb returns TRBD2, unconfirmable since there is no DNA. The CDR3 sequence is 15 residues long. Germline CDR1 SQVTM, CDR2 ANQGSEA.

The genes are TRBV7-9 and TRBJ1-3; the TCRdb D gene call, TRBD1, has no DNA to confirm it. CDR3 length: 13 residues. The germline V gene encodes CDR1 SEHNR and CDR2 FQNEAQ (reference sequence). This CDR3 is CASSPRQGNTIYF. The variable domain in full, completed from reference TRBV7-9 and TRBJ1-3, reads DTGVSQNPRHKITKRGQNVTFRCDPISEHNRLYWYRQTLGQGPEFLTYFQNEAQLEKSRLLSDRFSAERPKGSFSTLEIQRTEQGDSAMYLCASSPRQGNTIYFGEGSWLTVV.

This chain links TRBV29-1 with TRBJ2-7; the D call from TCRdb, TRBD1, cannot be confirmed without DNA. Germline V gene sequence: CDR1 SQVTM, CDR2 ANQGSEA. The CDR3 is 14 residues long. The CDR3 reads CSAEGTGGKDEQYF.

This chain links TRBV12-3 or TRBV12-4 with TRBJ1-1; TCRdb indicates TRBD1, and absent DNA this call remains unverified. The CDR3 loop spans 14 amino acids. The CDR3 spells CASSFPGGSTEAFF.

This CDR3 reads CASSLETGNQPQHF. The chain joins TRBV7-8 to TRBJ1-5; checking the TCRdb D call of TRBD1 is not possible without DNA. The CDR3 covers 14 residues. From germline, CDR1 is SGHVS and CDR2 FQNEAQ.

This chain links TRBV5-1 with TRBJ1-5; the TRBD1 assignment by TCRdb is unverifiable without DNA. This CDR3 region has 17 residues. The germline CDR1 and CDR2 sequences are SGHRS and YFSETQ. This chain's CDR3 is CASNRELGAERNQPQHF.

The chain is built from TRBV12-5 and TRBJ2-2. This CDR3 contains 12 residues. Per the germline V gene, CDR1 is LGHNT and CDR2 is FRNRAP. CDR3: CASGLVPGELFF.

The chain carries TRBV6-2 or TRBV6-3 and TRBJ1-1. The CDR3 covers 16 residues. Germline V gene data show CDR1 as MNHEY and CDR2 as SVGEGT. The CDR3 spells CASSYAEVPMNTEAFF.

J is TRBJ2-5 and V is TRBV7-8; TCRdb selects TRBD1, and the lack of DNA leaves this call unchecked. Germline CDR1 reads SGHVS; CDR2 reads FQNEAQ. The CDR3 has 14 residues. The CDR3: CASSLGAGGETQYF. The full variable domain, rest sourced from reference TRBV7-8 and TRBJ2-5, is GAGVSQSPRYKVAKRGQDVALRCDPISGHVSLFWYQQALGQGPEFLTYFQNEAQLDKSGLPSDRFFAERPEGSVSTLKIQRTQQEDSAVYLCASSLGAGGETQYFGPGTRLLVL.

This chain uses TRBV4-1 with TRBJ2-7. The CDR3 runs 15 residues. Germline loops: CDR1 MGHRA, CDR2 YSYEKL. The chain's CDR3 is CASSQGSNVEYEQYF.

The chain joins TRBV2 to TRBJ2-5; TCRdb selects TRBD1, and the lack of DNA leaves this call unchecked. The CDR3 consists of 15 residues. CDR1 is SNHLY, CDR2 FYNNEI, per germline. The chain's CDR3 is CASTPLDSLQETQYF.

This sequence joins TRBV7-6 and TRBJ2-4; the TCRdb D gene call, TRBD1, has no DNA to confirm it. Germline loops: CDR1 SGHVS, CDR2 FNYEAQ. CDR3 length equals 13 residues. CDR3 residues: CASSLGAGGIQYF.

The J gene is TRBJ2-7, the V gene TRBV30; the TCRdb call, TRBD1, lacks DNA for checking. The germline V gene encodes CDR1 GTSNPN and CDR2 SVGIG (reference sequence). CDR3 length equals 12 residues. The CDR3 loop reads CAYKGDAYEQYF.